These 2 T cell receptor beta chains originate from one sample sequenced in a study of T cell responses to AZD1222 COVID-19 vaccine. Repertoires were generated with immunoSEQ multiplex PCR, while TCRdb's copy carries only in-frame clones and drops some. This table holds around 86,000 clones, around 89% found once. Specimen: peripheral blood, collected on day 0 of AZD1222 vaccination. Every receptor here comes from an adult in good health.

This clone has just a few counts. The chain joins TRBV6-2 or TRBV6-3 to TRBJ2-7, with unresolved D. V was trimmed by 3 bases and J by 2 bases, leaving 11 bases between them. CDR3 length: 14 residues. Germline lookup yields CDR1 MNHEY and CDR2 SVGEGT. The DNA for the CDR3 is TGTGCCAGCAGTTATAGCTCAGTTACCTACGAGCAGTACTTC. It is translated as CASSYSSVTYEQYF.

This rearrangement joins TRBV11-2 to TRBJ2-7, with 11 nucleotides matching TRBD2. The CDR3 runs 15 residues. Trimming took 5 bases from V and 2 from J; bases not matched to a gene: 5. Germline V gene data show CDR1 as SGHAT and CDR2 as FQNNGV. The CDR3: CASSRGTSGAYEQYF. CDR3 nucleotide sequence: TGTGCCAGCAGCCGTGGGACTAGCGGTGCCTACGAGCAGTACTTC.